Following are 3 T cell receptor beta chains from one sample sequenced in a study of early T cells in non-severe SARS-CoV-2 infection. Each CDR3 protein gets one entry after TCRdb re-called the 5' RACE reads with MiXCR. The data contain over 85,000 distinct CDR3 sequences, approximately 14% of them singletons. Input material: whole blood. Receptors were obtained from an adult who was a healthcare worker with PCR-confirmed SARS-CoV-2 infection or an uninfected control (not recorded which).

This clonotype was found many times. The genes are TRBV6-1 and TRBJ2-5; TRBD2 agrees at 7 bases. The V gene's germline CDR1 is MNHNS and CDR2 SASEGT. CDR3 length equals 14 residues. Trimming cost V 6 bases and J 5 bases; bases outside gene matches: 9. CDR3 nucleotides: TGTGCCAGCAGAGACCGGACTAGTTGGGAGACCCAGTACTTC. This translates into CASRDRTSWETQYF.

This chain uses TRBV15 with TRBJ2-5; 15 positions match TRBD2. The trim removed 8 bases at V and 4 bases at J, leaving 5 bases unmatched. The germline V gene encodes CDR1 LNHNV and CDR2 YYDKDF (reference sequence). The CDR3 totals 15 residues. Written as DNA, the CDR3 is TGTGCCACCTTAGGACTAGCGGGAGGGCCAGAGACCCAGTACTTC. The encoded protein is CATLGLAGGPETQYF.

DNA of the CDR3: TGTGCCAGCAGCCAAGCACAGGGGCTTGAGCAGTTCTTC. It codes for CASSQAQGLEQFF. V gene TRBV3-1 combines with J gene TRBJ2-1; 7 nucleotides agree with TRBD1. The junction had 3 bases not matched to a gene; V was cut back by 1 base and J by 9 bases. CDR1 is LGHDT and CDR2 is YNNKEL in the germline V gene (reference sequence). The CDR3 is 13 residues long.